The sequence of this T cell receptor beta chain was determined in a study of shared clonotypes between healthy human individuals. Positively selected for CCR7, the CD45RO-negative cells used as naive CD8 cells excluded terminally differentiated effector memory CD45RA+ cells. Study conclusions and caveats: The diversity represented, both genetic and in exposure history, was limited by few donors. Generally, naive subsets (rather than memory subsets) showed larger estimated richness.

CDR3 length equals 15 residues. The V gene end was trimmed by 8 bases and the J gene end by 3 bases; junction bases not matched to a gene: 10. Germline V lookup: CDR1 MNHNS, CDR2 SASEGT. The table came from immunoSEQ multiplex PCR; TCRdb's copy has only in-frame clones and leaves some out. The sample records more than 550,000 clones, about 90% being singletons. Worth noting for this clone: What it binds is unknown.

The chain has TRBV6-1 and TRBJ2-3; 8 bases fit TRBD2. The source is a man between 25 and 39 years old in good health. Sequencing was performed on naive CD8+ T cells sorted from blood. The CDR3 reads CASHNKRERTDTQYF. The CDR3 region has the DNA TGTGCCAGCCATAATAAGCGGGAGCGAACAGATACGCAGTATTTT.